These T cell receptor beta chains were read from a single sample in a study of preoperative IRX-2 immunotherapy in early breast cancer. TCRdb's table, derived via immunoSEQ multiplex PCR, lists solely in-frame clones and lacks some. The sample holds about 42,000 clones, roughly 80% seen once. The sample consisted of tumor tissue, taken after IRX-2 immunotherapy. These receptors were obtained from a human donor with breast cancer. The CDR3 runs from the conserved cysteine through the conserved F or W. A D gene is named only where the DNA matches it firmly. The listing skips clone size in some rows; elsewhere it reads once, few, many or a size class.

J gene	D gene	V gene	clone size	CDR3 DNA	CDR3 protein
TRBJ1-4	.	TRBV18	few	TGTGCCAGCTCACCTGCCGGGACGCCGGGGGAAAAACTGTTTTTT	CASSPAGTPGEKLFF
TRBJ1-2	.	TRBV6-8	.	TGTGCCAGCAATTTAGACGGCCGCTATGGCTACACCTTC	CASNLDGRYGYTF
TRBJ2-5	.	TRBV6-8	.	TGTGCCAGCAGCCTCGGTCGCCAAGAGACCCAGTACTTC	CASSLGRQETQYF
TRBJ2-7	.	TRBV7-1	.	TGTGCCAGCAGCTTAGAGTCCTTAGCCCCGAACGAGCAGTACTTC	CASSLESLAPNEQYF
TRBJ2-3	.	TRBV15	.	TGTGCCACCAGCAGAACCGTGTGGGGGACCGCGTTTACGCAGTATTTT	CATSRTVWGTAFTQYF
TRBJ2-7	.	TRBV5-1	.	TGCGCCAGCAGCACGGAGACGGGAGCCTACGAGCAGTACTTC	CASSTETGAYEQYF
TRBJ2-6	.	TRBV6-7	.	TGTGCCAGCAGTCCCCCGGCGGGGGCGACCTCTGGGGCCAACGTCCTGACTTTC	CASSPPAGATSGANVLTF
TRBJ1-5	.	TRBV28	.	TGTGCCAGCAGTTCGCCTCCCGCTAGCAATCAGCCCCAGCATTTT	CASSSPPASNQPQHF
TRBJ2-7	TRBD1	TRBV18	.	TGTGCCAGCTCACCGGGACAGAACCCGTCCTACGAGCAGTACTTC	CASSPGQNPSYEQYF
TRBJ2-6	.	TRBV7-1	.	TGTGCCAGCAGCGGCAGGGGTCTAGCTGGGGCCAACGTCCTGACTTTC	CASSGRGLAGANVLTF
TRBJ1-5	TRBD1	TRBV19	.	TGTGCCAGTAACCGGGCGATCGGGACAGGCAATCAGCCCCAGCATTTT	CASNRAIGTGNQPQHF
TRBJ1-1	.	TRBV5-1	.	TGCGCCAGCAGCCCGGACTCCATGAACACTGAAGCTTTCTTT	CASSPDSMNTEAFF
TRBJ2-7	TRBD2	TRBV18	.	TGTGCCAGCTCAACTACTAGCGGGAGTCACGGGCTCTACGAGCAGTACTTC	CASSTTSGSHGLYEQYF
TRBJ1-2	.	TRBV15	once	TGTGCCACCAGCAGAGTCGGGGGGCAAAGGGATGGCTACACCTTC	CATSRVGGQRDGYTF
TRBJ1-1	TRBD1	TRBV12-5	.	TGTGCCAGCGGTCTATCGGGACAGACCAAAGCTTTCTTT	CASGLSGQTKAFF
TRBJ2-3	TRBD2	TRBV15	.	TGTGCCACCAGCAGATCCACTAGCGGGAGGGCCGTAAGGGATACGCAGTATTTT	CATSRSTSGRAVRDTQYF
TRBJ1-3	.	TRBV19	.	TGTGCCAGTAGTGATACGGCTGGAAACACCATATATTTT	CASSDTAGNTIYF
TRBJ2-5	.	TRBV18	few	TGTGCCAGCTCTCCCCCCATGAGGCAGACCCAGTACTTC	CASSPPMRQTQYF
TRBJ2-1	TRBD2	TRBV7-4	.	TGTGCCAGCAGCCTAGCGGGAAACTACAATGAGCAGTTCTTC	CASSLAGNYNEQFF
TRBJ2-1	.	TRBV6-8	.	TGTGCCAGCAGTGCAACAGGGATGAGCTACAATGAGCAGTTCTTC	CASSATGMSYNEQFF
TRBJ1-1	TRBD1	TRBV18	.	TGTGCCAGCTCCCGGGACAGCCAGAACACTGAAGCTTTCTTT	CASSRDSQNTEAFF
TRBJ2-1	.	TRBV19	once	TGTGCCACCACCAGGCAGTGGACTTACAATGAGCAGTTCTTC	CATTRQWTYNEQFF
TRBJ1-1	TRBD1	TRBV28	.	TGTGCCAGCAGTAGGGGACAGGGGGCTAGTGCTTTCTTT	CASSRGQGASAFF
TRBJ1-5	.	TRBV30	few	TGTGCCTGGAGTTGGGGGGGCGATCAGCCCCAGCATTTT	CAWSWGGDQPQHF
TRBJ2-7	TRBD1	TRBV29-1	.	TGCAGCGTTGAAGGACAGGGGATCTACGAGCAGTACTTC	CSVEGQGIYEQYF
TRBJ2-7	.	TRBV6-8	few	TGTGCCAGCAGTTCCGGAGTGGGCGAGCAGTACTTC	CASSSGVGEQYF
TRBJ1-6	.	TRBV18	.	TGTGCCAGCTCACAAACCTCCTACGGGGAGGTTGCTTCACTCCTCCACTTT	CASSQTSYGEVASLLHF
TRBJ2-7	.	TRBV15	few	TGTGCCATCAGCAGAGATGGGGGCAGCCCCTACGAGCAGTACTTC	CAISRDGGSPYEQYF
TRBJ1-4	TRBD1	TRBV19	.	TGTGCCAGTAGTATGACAGGGAATAGTGAAAAACTGTTTTTT	CASSMTGNSEKLFF
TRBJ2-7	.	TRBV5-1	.	TGCGCCAGCAGCCCTACGACCCATCCTACCTACGAGCAGTACTTC	CASSPTTHPTYEQYF
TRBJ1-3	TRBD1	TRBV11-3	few	TGTGCCAGCAGCTTCACCCACACAGGGGGCATTGGAAACACCATATATTTT	CASSFTHTGGIGNTIYF
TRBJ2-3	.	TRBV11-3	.	TGTGCCAGCAACTTGGGGGTCGGGGCGATAACAGATACGCAGTATTTT	CASNLGVGAITDTQYF
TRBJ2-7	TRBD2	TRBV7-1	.	TGTGCGAGCGAGGGTGCGGGAGTGAAGGGTGTGAGGTCCTACGAGCAGTACTTC	CASEGAGVKGVRSYEQYF
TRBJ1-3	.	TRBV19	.	TGTGCCAGTATGCCGGGTGCGATCGGAAACACCATATATTTT	CASMPGAIGNTIYF
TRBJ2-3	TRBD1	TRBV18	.	TGTGCCAGCTCCGCACAGGGGGATACGCAGTATTTT	CASSAQGDTQYF
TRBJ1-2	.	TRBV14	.	TGTGCCAGCAGCTATAACCGGGGAGGCGGCTACACCTTC	CASSYNRGGGYTF
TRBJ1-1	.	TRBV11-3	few	TGTGCCAGCAGCTGGAATTTCAGGGGAAGAGGGGACACTGAAGCTTTCTTT	CASSWNFRGRGDTEAFF
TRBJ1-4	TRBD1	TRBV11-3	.	TGTGCCAGCAGCTTAGGGCACACCGACAGGGGGCATGAAAAACTGTTTTTT	CASSLGHTDRGHEKLFF
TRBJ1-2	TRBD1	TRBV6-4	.	TGTGCCAGCAGTGAGACAGGGGTCGGCTACACCTTC	CASSETGVGYTF
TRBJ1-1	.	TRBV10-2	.	TGCGCCAGCATTAGGGCCGGGGGCACTGAAGCTTTCTTT	CASIRAGGTEAFF
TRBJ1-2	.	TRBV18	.	TGTGCCAGCTCACCAAACTCCAAATCGGCCTATGGCTACACCTTC	CASSPNSKSAYGYTF
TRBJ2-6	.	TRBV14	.	TGTGCCAGCAGCCAGGCTCAGGGTTTTGGGGCCAACGTCCTGACTTTC	CASSQAQGFGANVLTF
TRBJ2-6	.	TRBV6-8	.	TGTGCCAGCAGACCCCTAGAAACTGGGGCCAACGTCCTGACTTTC	CASRPLETGANVLTF
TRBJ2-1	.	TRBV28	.	TGTGCCAGCAGCCCTAGGGGAGCCCTCAATGAGCAGTTCTTC	CASSPRGALNEQFF
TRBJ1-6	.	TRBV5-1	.	TGCGCCAGCAGCCGGGGGGAAGGGCAAAATCCCCTCCACTTT	CASSRGEGQNPLHF
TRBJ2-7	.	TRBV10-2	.	TGCGCCAGCACTTTTTACGAGGGGGTCGACTCCTACGAGCAGTACTTC	CASTFYEGVDSYEQYF
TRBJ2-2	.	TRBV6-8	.	TGTGCCAGCAGGGACCTCACCGGGGAGCTGTTTTTT	CASRDLTGELFF
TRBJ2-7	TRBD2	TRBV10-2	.	TGCGCCAGCAGTGACGTTAGCGGGAGGTGGGGGGAGCAGTACTTC	CASSDVSGRWGEQYF
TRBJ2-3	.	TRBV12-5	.	TGTGCTAGTGGTACTGACAGATCCACAGATACGCAGTATTTT	CASGTDRSTDTQYF
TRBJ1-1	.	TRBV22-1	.	TGTGCCAGCAGGGACACGTCCACTGAAGCTTTCTTT	CASRDTSTEAFF
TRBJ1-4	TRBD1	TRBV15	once	TGTGCCACCAGCAGTACCCGGGACAGTAGTAATGAAAAACTGTTTTTT	CATSSTRDSSNEKLFF
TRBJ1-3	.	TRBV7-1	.	TGTGCCAGCAGCCAAATGTGGGCTGGAAACACCATATATTTT	CASSQMWAGNTIYF
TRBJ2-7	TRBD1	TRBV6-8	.	TGTGCCAGCAGTTACAGTGGGACAGGGGGGACGGGGGAGCAGTACTTC	CASSYSGTGGTGEQYF
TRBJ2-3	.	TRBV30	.	TGTGCCTGGAGTGTACAGGGAACAGATACGCAGTATTTT	CAWSVQGTDTQYF
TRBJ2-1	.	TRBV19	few	TGTGCCAGTAGGATCGGGGGACGGGGGAACAATGAGCAGTTCTTC	CASRIGGRGNNEQFF
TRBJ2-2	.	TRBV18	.	TGTGCCAGCTCACCACCGGCTGGGGGGCGCGCCGGGGAGCTGTTTTTT	CASSPPAGGRAGELFF
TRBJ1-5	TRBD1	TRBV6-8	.	TGTGCCAGCAGTGAGACAGGGTGGAGTCAGCCCCAGCATTTT	CASSETGWSQPQHF
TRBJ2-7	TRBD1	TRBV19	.	TGTGCCAGTAGTATCGGCACAGGGGGAAGCTCCTACGAGCAGTACTTC	CASSIGTGGSSYEQYF
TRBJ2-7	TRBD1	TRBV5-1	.	TGCGCCAGCAGCCCAGGACAGGGGGGATCCTACGAGCAGTACTTC	CASSPGQGGSYEQYF
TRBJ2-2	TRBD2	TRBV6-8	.	TGTGCCAGCAAGAAGCGGGAGGGCCTGGGCACCGGGGAGCTGTTTTTT	CASKKREGLGTGELFF